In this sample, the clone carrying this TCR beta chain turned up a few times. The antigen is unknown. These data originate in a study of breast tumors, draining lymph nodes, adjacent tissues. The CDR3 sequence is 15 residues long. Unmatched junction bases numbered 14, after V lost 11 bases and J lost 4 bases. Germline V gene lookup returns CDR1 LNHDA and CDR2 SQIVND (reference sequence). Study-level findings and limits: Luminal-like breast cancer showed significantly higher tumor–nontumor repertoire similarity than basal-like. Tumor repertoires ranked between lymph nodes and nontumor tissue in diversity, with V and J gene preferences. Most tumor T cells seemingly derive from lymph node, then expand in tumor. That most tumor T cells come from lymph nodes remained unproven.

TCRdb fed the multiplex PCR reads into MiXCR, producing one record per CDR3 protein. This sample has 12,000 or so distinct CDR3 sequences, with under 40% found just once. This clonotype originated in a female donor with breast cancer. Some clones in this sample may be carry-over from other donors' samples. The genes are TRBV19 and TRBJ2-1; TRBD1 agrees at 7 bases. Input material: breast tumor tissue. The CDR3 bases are TGTGCCGGTGGTTTCGACAGGGCCGCTTACAATGAGCAGTTCTTC. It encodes CAGGFDRAAYNEQFF.